This TCR beta chain stems from a study of T cell responses to AZD1222 COVID-19 vaccine. This clone has more than one count but fewer than ten. Its antigen remains unidentified. Using immunoSEQ multiplex PCR, the repertoire was profiled, and TCRdb retains in-frame clones only, with some absent. Of some 130,000 clones listed, 80% to 90% were seen once; the top ten hold around 1.6%. This CDR3 is built from 15 residues. CDR1 and CDR2 (germline): LNHDA, SQIVND (reference sequence). With 8 bases clipped from V and 5 bases from J, the junction kept 12 bases outside the gene matches. General study points: The study reported that nearly half of spike-specific TCRs target unmutated variant regions.

The sample consisted of peripheral blood, taken on day 0 of AZD1222 vaccination. The chain is built from TRBV19 and TRBJ1-1, with 9 bases aligning to TRBD1. The origin of this receptor is an adult in good health. The CDR3 here is CASHNLQGARTEAFF. CDR3 coding DNA: TGTGCCAGTCACAATCTACAGGGGGCGAGGACTGAAGCTTTCTTT.